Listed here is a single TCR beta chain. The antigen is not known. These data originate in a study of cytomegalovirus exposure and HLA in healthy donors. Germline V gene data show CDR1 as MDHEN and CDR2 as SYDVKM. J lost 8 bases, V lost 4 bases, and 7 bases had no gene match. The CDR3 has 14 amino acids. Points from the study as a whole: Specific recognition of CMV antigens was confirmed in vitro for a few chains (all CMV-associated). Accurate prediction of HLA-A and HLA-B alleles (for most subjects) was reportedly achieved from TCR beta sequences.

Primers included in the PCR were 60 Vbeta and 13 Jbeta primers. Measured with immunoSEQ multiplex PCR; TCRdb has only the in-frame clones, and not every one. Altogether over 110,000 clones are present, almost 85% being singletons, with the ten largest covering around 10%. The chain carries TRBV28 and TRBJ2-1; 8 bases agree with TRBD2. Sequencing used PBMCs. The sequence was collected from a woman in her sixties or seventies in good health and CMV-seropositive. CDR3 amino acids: CASSWGGRGDEQFF. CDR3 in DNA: TGTGCCAGCAGTTGGGGAGGGCGGGGGGATGAGCAGTTCTTC.